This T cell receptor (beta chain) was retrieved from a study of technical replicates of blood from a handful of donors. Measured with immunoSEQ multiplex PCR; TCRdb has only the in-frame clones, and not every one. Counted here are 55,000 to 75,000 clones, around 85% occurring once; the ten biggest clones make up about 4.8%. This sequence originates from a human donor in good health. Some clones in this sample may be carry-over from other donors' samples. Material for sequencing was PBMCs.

CDR3 region: CASSNRAASYNEQFF. CDR3 nucleotide sequence: TGTGCCAGTAGTAACAGGGCCGCATCATACAATGAGCAGTTCTTC. The chain uses TRBV19 and TRBJ2-1; D may be TRBD1 (6 bases). The CDR3 is 15 amino acids. CDR1 is LNHDA and CDR2 is SQIVND in the germline V gene (reference sequence). V was pared by 4 bases and J by 4 bases, with 14 bases between.